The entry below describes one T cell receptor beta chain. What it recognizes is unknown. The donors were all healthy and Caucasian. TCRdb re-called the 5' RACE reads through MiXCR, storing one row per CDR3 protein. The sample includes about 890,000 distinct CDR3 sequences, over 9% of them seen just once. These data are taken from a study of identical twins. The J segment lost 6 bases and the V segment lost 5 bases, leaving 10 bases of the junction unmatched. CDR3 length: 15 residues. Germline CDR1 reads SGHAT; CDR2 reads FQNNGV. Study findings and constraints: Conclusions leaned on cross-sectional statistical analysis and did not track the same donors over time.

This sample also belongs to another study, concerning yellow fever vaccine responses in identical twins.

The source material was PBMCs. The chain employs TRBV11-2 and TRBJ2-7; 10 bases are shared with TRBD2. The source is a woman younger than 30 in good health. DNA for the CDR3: TGTGCCAGCAGCACTCTAGCGGGAGTGTCTGGCGAGCAGTACTTC. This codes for CASSTLAGVSGEQYF.